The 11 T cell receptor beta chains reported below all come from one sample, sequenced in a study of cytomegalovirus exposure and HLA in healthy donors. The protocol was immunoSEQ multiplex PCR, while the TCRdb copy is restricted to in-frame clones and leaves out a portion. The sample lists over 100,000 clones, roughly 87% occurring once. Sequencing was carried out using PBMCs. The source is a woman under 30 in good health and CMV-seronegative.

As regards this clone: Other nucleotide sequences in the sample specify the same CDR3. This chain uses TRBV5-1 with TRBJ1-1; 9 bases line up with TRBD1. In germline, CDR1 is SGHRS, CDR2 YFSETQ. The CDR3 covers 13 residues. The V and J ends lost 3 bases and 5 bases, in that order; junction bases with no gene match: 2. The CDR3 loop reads CASSSGTGTEAFF. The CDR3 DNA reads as TGCGCCAGCAGCTCGGGGACAGGGACTGAAGCTTTCTTT.

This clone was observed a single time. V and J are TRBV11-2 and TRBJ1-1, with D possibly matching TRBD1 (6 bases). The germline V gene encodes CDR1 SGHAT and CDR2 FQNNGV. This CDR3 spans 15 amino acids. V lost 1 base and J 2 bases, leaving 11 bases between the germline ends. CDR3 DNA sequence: TGTGCCAGCAGCTTAGCGGGCAGGGGTAACACTGAAGCTTTCTTT. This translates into CASSLAGRGNTEAFF.

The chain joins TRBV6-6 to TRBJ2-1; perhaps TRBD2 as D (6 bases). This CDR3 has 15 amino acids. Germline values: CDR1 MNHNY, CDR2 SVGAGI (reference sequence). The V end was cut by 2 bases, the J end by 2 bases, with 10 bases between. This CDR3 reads CASSYGGAAYNEQFF. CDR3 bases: TGTGCCAGCAGTTACGGAGGGGCCGCCTACAATGAGCAGTTCTTC.

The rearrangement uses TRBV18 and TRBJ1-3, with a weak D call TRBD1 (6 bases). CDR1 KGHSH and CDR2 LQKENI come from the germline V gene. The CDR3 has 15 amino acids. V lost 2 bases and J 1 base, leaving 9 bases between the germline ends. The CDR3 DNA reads TGTGCCAGCTCACCATCTCAGGGGTCTGGAAACACCATATATTTT. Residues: CASSPSQGSGNTIYF.

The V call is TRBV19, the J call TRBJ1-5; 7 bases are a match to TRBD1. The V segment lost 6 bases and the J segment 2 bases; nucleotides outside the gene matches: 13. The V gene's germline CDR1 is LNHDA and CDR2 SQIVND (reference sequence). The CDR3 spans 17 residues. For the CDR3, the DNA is TGTGCCAGTAGACTACGACAGGGCCTATATCGCAATCAGCCCCAGCATTTT. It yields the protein CASRLRQGLYRNQPQHF.

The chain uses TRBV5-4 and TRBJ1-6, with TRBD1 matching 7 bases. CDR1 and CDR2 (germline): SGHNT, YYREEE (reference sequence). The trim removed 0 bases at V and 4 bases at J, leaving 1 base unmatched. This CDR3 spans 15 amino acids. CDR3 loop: CASSLGDSYNSPLHF. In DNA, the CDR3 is TGTGCCAGCAGCTTGGGGGACAGTTATAATTCACCCCTCCACTTT. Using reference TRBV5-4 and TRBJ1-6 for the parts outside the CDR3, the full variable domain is ETGVTQSPTHLIKTRGQQVTLRCSSQSGHNTVSWYQQALGQGPQFIFQYYREEENGRGNFPPRFSGLQFPNYSSELNVNALELDDSALYLCASSLGDSYNSPLHFGNGTRLTVT.

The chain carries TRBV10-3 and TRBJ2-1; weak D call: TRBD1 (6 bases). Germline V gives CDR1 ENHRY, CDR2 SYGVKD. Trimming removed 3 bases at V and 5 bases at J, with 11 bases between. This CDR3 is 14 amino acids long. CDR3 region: CAISDPQGHNEQFF. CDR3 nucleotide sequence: TGTGCCATCAGTGACCCTCAGGGGCACAATGAGCAGTTCTTC.

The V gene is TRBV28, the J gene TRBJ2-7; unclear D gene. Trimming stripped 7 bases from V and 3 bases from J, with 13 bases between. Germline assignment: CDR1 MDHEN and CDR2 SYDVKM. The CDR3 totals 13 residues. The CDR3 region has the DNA TGTGCCAGCAAAGGAGTGTCCTTCTACGAGCAGTACTTC. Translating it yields CASKGVSFYEQYF.

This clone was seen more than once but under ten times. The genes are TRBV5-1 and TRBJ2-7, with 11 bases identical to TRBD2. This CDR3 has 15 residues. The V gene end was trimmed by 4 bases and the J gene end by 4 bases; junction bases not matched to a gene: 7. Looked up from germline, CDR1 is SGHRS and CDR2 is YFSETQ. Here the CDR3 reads CASSVSTSGVYEQYF. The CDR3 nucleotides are TGCGCCAGCAGCGTATCGACTAGCGGGGTGTACGAGCAGTACTTC.

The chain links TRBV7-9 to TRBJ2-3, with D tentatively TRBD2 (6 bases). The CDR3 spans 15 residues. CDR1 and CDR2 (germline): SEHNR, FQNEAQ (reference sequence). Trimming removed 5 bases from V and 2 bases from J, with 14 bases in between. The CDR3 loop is CASSQPGLHTDTQYF. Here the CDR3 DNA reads TGTGCCAGCAGCCAACCGGGACTCCACACAGATACGCAGTATTTT.

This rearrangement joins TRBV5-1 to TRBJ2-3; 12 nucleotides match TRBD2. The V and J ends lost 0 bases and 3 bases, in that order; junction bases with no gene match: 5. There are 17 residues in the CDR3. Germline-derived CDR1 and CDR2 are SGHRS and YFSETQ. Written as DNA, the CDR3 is TGCGCCAGCAGCTTGGAGCCTAGCGGGGGGGAAACAGATACGCAGTATTTT. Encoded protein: CASSLEPSGGETDTQYF.